This TCR beta chain was sequenced in a study of PD-1 blockade in classical Hodgkin lymphoma. The length of the CDR3 is 16 residues. Trimming took off 1 base at V and 0 bases at J, with 11 bases between the two ends. CDR1 is LNHDA, CDR2 SQIVND, per germline (reference sequence). The sample's time point: cycle 4 day 1 (C4D1), after 6 weeks of nivolumab. Relapse was seen in all patients after autologous stem cell transplantation, and brentuximab vedotin exposure was variable. Study observations and caveats: Patients with a complete response exhibited baseline diversity comparable to newly diagnosed patients.

This clone appeared a single time. What it binds is not known. The assay was immunoSEQ multiplex PCR, and TCRdb's table has in-frame clones only and misses some. The sample includes just under 65,000 clones, roughly nine tenths of them seen just once. Material: peripheral blood mononuclear cells (PBMCs), obtained before the fourth cycle of nivolumab. The genes are TRBV19 and TRBJ2-3, with D unclear. The TCR sequence derives from a human donor with classical Hodgkin lymphoma. The CDR3 reads CASSIARLASTDTQYF. The CDR3, as DNA: TGTGCCAGTAGTATAGCCAGACTTGCTAGCACAGATACGCAGTATTTT.